This T cell receptor (beta chain) was sequenced in a study of blood T cell repertoires in COVID-19. Study details: In each case, the material was cDNA or gDNA derived from T cells, B-cell-depleted T cells, or PBMCs.

Per the original methods: Estimated nucleated cell counts came from reference gene primer amplification. Generated by immunoSEQ multiplex PCR, the TCRdb table keeps only in-frame clones and is missing some. V and J calls plus clone size are reproduced from that table; the DNA served to infer D and trimming. This sample has just over 200,000 clones, with about 78% found just once. This CDR3 has 13 residues. V dropped 3 bases and J dropped 6; count of bases not matched to a gene: 5. CDR1 SGHKS and CDR2 YYEKEE come from the germline V gene (reference sequence). The chain joins TRBV5-5 to TRBJ2-7; 8 nucleotides match TRBD1. Sequenced material: peripheral blood. The receptor comes from a woman aged 65 to 85 with acute or convalescent COVID-19. The DNA for the CDR3 is TGTGCCAGCAGCTCCAGGGGGCTGGCCGAGCAGTACTTC. Protein: CASSSRGLAEQYF.